This TCR beta chain is drawn from a study of shared clonotypes between healthy human individuals. Study-level background: Every donor yielded three CD4 naive, three CD4 memory, two CD8 naive and one CD8 memory plate. Study results and limitations: Despite large depth, sorted-subset datasets appeared incompletely sequenced.

This clone is a singleton in its sample. Its antigen is as yet unknown. It was CD45RO-negative cells, positively selected for CCR7, that made up naive CD8 cells, with terminally differentiated effector memory CD45RA+ cells excluded. There were only Caucasian adults among the donors, and all lived in Nashville, Tennessee. As originally analysed: Filtering was not the same, since immunoSEQ gave junction-only sequences without quality scores. Sequencing used immunoSEQ multiplex PCR; TCRdb keeps in-frame clones, though not all of them. The D gene and trimming were derived from the DNA, and the V and J assignments and clone size from that table. The sample includes approximately 740,000 clones, around 92% seen only once; the top ten take 24%. CDR1 and CDR2 (germline): SGHRS, YFSETQ. V was pared by 4 bases and J by 3 bases, with 3 bases of the junction left unmatched. The CDR3 has 15 residues.

The source of this sequence is a man aged 25 to 45 in good health. The V call is TRBV5-1, the J call TRBJ2-1, with 11 bases identical to TRBD2. The sequenced material came from naive CD8+ T cells sorted from blood. The CDR3 coding sequence is TGCGCCAGCAGCCTACTAGCGGGAGACTACAATGAGCAGTTCTTC. Protein: CASSLLAGDYNEQFF.